Presented here are 10 T cell receptor beta chains from one specimen sequenced in a study of sequential checkpoint blockade in melanoma. Produced via immunoSEQ multiplex PCR; TCRdb's table is partial and in-frame only. The table lists 9,500 to 15,000 clones, 70% to 85% of them singletons. Described treatment: randomized to nivolumab then ipilimumab (arm A) or the reverse (arm B). This material consisted of CD8+ T cells sorted from blood (inferred from file names), taken from a patient given nivolumab and ipilimumab in sequence. Every receptor here comes from a human donor with melanoma.

The chain combines TRBV9 with TRBJ1-1; 8 bases match TRBD1. The CDR3 is 12 amino acids. V was pared by 4 bases and J by 5 bases, with 1 base of the junction left unmatched. Germline V gene lookup returns CDR1 SGDLS and CDR2 YYNGEE. The CDR3 DNA follows: TGTGCCAGCAGCCAGGGGGCAACTGAAGCTTTCTTT. It translates to CASSQGATEAFF.

The CDR3 region has the DNA TGCGCCAGCAGCCAAGAGGACTCCTACGAGCAGTACTTC. It yields the protein CASSQEDSYEQYF. The chain carries TRBV4-1 and TRBJ2-5; D gene unclear. Near its end, the DNA agrees better with TRBJ2-7, so the J call may be wrong. The CDR3 has 13 residues. Germline V gives CDR1 MGHRA, CDR2 YSYEKL.

This sequence joins TRBV5-1 and TRBJ1-2; 8 bases line up with TRBD1. This CDR3 spans 13 amino acids. Germline CDR1 and CDR2: SGHRS and YFSETQ. V lost 2 bases to trimming and J lost 8 bases; unmatched junction nucleotides: 5. The CDR3: CASSFSRGQGYTF. CDR3 DNA sequence: TGCGCCAGCAGCTTCTCCAGGGGGCAGGGCTACACCTTC.

The chain links TRBV6-1 to TRBJ2-7; maybe TRBD2 (6 bases). Trimming removed 11 bases from V and 2 bases from J, with 13 bases in between. Germline V gene data show CDR1 as MNHNS and CDR2 as SASEGT. The CDR3 covers 12 residues. CDR3 DNA: TGTGCCGGAGGGGACGCGCCCTACGAGCAGTACTTC. It codes for CAGGDAPYEQYF.

The chain is built from TRBV6-5 and TRBJ1-5; TRBD1 matches at 10 bases. The CDR3 is made up of 15 amino acids. The V gene end was trimmed by 5 bases and the J gene end by 4 bases; junction bases not matched to a gene: 5. CDR1 is MNHEY and CDR2 is SVGAGI in the germline V gene. The DNA of the CDR3 is TGTGCCAGCAGTCTAGGACAGGGGGTAAATCAGCCCCAGCATTTT. This codes for CASSLGQGVNQPQHF.

The chain employs TRBV6-5 and TRBJ2-2; D might be TRBD1 (5 bases). The V and J ends lost 8 bases and 6 bases respectively, with 13 bases between them. Germline V gene sequence: CDR1 MNHEY, CDR2 SVGAGI. There are 13 residues in the CDR3. CDR3 residues: CASENPGSGELFF. The CDR3 DNA follows: TGTGCCAGCGAAAACCCAGGGTCCGGGGAGCTGTTTTTT.

This sequence joins TRBV6-1 and TRBJ2-5, with TRBD2 identical over 10 bases. After removal of 0 bases from V and 1 base from J, the junction contained 11 bases not matched to a gene. CDR3 length equals 19 residues. Germline V gene lookup returns CDR1 MNHNS and CDR2 SASEGT. The CDR3 here is CASSEAPGLATRAQETQYF. The CDR3 DNA sequence: TGTGCCAGCAGTGAAGCGCCGGGACTAGCGACGAGAGCCCAAGAGACCCAGTACTTC.

This clone was recorded only once. The chain has TRBV27 and TRBJ1-4, with unresolved D. This CDR3 comprises 15 residues. Germline values: CDR1 MNHEY, CDR2 SMNVEV (reference sequence). Trimming left V 5 bases short and J 5 bases short, with 15 bases between. The CDR3 DNA sequence: TGTGCCAGCAGTGCGCGCCGGGGTCGGAATGAAAAACTGTTTTTT. Translation gives CASSARRGRNEKLFF.

The gene calls are TRBV13 and TRBJ1-6; 7 bases match TRBD1. The V segment lost 0 bases and the J segment 7 bases; nucleotides outside the gene matches: 6. CDR1 is PRHDT, CDR2 FYEKMQ, per germline (reference sequence). The CDR3 loop spans 16 amino acids. This chain's CDR3 is CASSLGRGTANSPLHF. CDR3 DNA sequence: TGTGCCAGCAGCTTAGGTAGGGGGACAGCGAATTCACCCCTCCACTTT.

The chain uses TRBV10-3 and TRBJ1-2; TRBD1 matches 7 bases. Trimming cost V 7 bases and J 0 bases; bases outside gene matches: 17. Per the germline V gene, CDR1 is ENHRY and CDR2 is SYGVKD. The CDR3 is 18 amino acids. The CDR3 loop is CAITAAGGFTKANYGYTF. The CDR3 DNA follows: TGTGCCATCACTGCGGCAGGGGGTTTTACAAAAGCTAACTATGGCTACACCTTC.